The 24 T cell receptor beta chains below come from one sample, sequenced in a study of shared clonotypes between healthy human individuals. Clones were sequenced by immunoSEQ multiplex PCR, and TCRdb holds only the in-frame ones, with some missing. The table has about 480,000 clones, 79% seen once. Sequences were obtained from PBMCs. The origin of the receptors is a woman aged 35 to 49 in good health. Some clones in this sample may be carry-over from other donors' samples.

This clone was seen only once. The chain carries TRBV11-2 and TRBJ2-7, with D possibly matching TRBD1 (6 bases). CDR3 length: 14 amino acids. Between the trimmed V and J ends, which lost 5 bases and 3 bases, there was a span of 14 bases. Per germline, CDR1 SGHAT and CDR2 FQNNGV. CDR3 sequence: CASSLGQSSYEQYF. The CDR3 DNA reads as TGTGCCAGCAGCCTCGGACAGTCCAGCTACGAGCAGTACTTC.

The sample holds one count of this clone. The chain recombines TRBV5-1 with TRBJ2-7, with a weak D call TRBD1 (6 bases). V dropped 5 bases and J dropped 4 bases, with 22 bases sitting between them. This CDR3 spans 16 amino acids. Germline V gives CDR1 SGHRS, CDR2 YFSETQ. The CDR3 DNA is TGCGCCAGCAGGCGAGGACTCCCAGGGGCTATATACGAGCAGTACTTC. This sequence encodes CASRRGLPGAIYEQYF.

In DNA, the CDR3 is TGCGCCAGCCGAGGACAGAGGAACACTGAAGCTTTCTTT. This codes for CASRGQRNTEAFF. The chain links TRBV10-2 to TRBJ1-1, with a possible D match to TRBD1 (6 bases). V lost 8 bases and J lost 1, with 11 bases in between. Germline CDR1 WSHSY, CDR2 SAAADI. The CDR3 sequence is 13 residues long.

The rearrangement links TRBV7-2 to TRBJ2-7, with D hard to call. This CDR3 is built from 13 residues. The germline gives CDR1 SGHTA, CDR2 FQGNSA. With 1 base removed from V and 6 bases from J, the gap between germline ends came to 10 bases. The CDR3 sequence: CASSLGIAREQYF. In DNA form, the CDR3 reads TGTGCCAGCAGCTTAGGCATCGCCCGCGAGCAGTACTTC.

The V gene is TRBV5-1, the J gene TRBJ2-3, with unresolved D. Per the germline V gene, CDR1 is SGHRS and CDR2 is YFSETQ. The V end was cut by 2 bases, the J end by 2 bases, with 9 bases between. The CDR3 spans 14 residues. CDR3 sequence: CASSFQSFTDTQYF. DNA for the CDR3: TGCGCCAGCAGCTTCCAGTCCTTCACAGATACGCAGTATTTT.

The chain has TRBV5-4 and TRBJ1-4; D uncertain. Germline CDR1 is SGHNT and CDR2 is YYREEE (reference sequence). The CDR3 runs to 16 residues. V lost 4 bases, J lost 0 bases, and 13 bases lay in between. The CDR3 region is CASSQDAGATNEKLFF. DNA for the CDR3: TGTGCCAGCAGCCAGGACGCGGGTGCAACTAATGAAAAACTGTTTTTT. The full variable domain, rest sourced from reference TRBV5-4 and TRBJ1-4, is ETGVTQSPTHLIKTRGQQVTLRCSSQSGHNTVSWYQQALGQGPQFIFQYYREEENGRGNFPPRFSGLQFPNYSSELNVNALELDDSALYLCASSQDAGATNEKLFFGSGTQLSVL.

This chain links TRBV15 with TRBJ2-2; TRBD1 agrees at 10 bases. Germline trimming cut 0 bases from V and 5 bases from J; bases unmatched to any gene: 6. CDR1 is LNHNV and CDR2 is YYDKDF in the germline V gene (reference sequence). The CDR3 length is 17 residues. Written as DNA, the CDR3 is TGTGCCACCAGCAGAGATGTGGGACAGGGGCTTACCGGGGAGCTGTTTTTT. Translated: CATSRDVGQGLTGELFF.

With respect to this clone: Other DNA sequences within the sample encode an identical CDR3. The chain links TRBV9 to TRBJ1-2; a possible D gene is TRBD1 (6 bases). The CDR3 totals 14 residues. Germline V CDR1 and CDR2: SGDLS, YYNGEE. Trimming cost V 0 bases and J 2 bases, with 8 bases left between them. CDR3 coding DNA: TGTGCCAGCAGCGTAGGGACAGCAAACTATGGCTACACCTTC. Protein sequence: CASSVGTANYGYTF.

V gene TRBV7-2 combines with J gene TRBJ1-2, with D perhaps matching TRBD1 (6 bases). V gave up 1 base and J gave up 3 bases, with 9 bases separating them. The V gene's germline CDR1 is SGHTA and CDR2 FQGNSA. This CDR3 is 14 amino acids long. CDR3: CASSLGPGDYGYTF. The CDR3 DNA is TGTGCCAGCAGCTTAGGACCAGGGGACTATGGCTACACCTTC. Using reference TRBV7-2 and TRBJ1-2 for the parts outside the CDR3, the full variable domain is GAGVSQSPSNKVTEKGKDVELRCDPISGHTALYWYRQSLGQGLEFLIYFQGNSAPDKSGLPSDRFSAERTGGSVSTLTIQRTQQEDSAVYLCASSLGPGDYGYTFGSGTRLTVV.

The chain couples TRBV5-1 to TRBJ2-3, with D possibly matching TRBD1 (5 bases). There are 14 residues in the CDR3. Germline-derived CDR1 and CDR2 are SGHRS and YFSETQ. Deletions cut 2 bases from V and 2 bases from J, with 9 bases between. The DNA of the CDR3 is TGCGCCAGCAGCTTCTGGGGCACCACAGATACGCAGTATTTT. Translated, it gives CASSFWGTTDTQYF.

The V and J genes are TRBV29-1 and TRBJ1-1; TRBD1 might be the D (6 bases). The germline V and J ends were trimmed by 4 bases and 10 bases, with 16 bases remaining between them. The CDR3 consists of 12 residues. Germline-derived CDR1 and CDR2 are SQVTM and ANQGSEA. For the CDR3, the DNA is TGCAGCGTTGTAGGGGGGGCGCTTATAGCTTTCTTT. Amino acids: CSVVGGALIAFF.

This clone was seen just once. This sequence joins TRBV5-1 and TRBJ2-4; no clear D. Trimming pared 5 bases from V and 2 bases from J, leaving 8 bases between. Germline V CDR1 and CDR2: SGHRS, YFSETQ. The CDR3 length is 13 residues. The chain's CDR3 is CASRAGPKNIQYF. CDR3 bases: TGCGCCAGCAGAGCCGGACCCAAAAACATTCAGTACTTC.

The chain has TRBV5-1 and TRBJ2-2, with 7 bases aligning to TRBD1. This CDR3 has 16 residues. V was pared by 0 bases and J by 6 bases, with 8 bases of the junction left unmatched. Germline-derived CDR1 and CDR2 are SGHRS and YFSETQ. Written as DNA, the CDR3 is TGCGCCAGCAGCTTGGAGTGGCAGGGGGACGCCGGGGAGCTGTTTTTT. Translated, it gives CASSLEWQGDAGELFF.

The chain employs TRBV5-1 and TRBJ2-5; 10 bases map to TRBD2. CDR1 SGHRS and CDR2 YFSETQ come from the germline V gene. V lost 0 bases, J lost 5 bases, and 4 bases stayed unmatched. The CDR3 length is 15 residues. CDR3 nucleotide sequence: TGCGCCAGCAGCTTGGCTAGCGGGAGTTGGGAGACCCAGTACTTC. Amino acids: CASSLASGSWETQYF.

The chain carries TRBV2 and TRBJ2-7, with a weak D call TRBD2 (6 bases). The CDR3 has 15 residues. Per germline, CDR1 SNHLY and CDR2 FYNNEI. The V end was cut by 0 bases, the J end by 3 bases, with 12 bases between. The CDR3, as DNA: TGTGCCAGCAGTGAAGCGGCGCGGGGACGCTACGAGCAGTACTTC. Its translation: CASSEAARGRYEQYF.

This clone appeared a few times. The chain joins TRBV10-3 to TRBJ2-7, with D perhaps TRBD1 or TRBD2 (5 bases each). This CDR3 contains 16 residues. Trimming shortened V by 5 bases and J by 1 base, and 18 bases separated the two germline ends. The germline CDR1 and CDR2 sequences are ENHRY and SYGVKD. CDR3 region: CAISFRDVEGSYEQYF. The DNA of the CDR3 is TGTGCCATCAGTTTCCGGGACGTAGAGGGGTCCTACGAGCAGTACTTC.

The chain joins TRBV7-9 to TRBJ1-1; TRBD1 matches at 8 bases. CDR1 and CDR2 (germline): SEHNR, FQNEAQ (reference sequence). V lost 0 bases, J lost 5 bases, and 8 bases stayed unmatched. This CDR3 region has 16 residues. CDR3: CASSLAPRQGPTEAFF. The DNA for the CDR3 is TGTGCCAGCAGCTTAGCCCCCCGACAGGGGCCGACTGAAGCTTTCTTT.

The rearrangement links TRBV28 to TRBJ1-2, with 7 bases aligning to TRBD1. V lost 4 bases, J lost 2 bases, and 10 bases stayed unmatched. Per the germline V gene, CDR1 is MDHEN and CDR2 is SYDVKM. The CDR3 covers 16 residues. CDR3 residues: CASSSPSQGENYGYTF. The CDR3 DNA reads TGTGCCAGCAGTTCTCCCTCGCAGGGGGAGAACTATGGCTACACCTTC.

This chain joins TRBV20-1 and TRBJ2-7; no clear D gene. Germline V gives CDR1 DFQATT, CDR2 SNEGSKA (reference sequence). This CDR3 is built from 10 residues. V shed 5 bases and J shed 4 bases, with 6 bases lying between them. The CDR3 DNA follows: TGCAGTGCTGGCATATACGAGCAGTACTTC. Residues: CSAGIYEQYF.

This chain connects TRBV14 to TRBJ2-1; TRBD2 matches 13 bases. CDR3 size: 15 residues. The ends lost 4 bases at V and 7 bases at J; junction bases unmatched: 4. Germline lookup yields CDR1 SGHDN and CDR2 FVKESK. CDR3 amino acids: CASSPGLAGANEQFF. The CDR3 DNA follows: TGTGCCAGCAGCCCCGGACTAGCGGGAGCTAATGAGCAGTTCTTC.

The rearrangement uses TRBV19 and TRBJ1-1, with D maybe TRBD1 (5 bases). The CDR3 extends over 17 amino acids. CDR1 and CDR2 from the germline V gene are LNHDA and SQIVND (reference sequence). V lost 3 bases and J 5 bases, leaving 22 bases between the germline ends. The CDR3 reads CASSISIRARATTEAFF. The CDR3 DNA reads TGTGCCAGTAGTATTAGTATCCGGGCCAGGGCGACGACTGAAGCTTTCTTT. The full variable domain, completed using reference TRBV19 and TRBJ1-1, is DGGITQSPKYLFRKEGQNVTLSCEQNLNHDAMYWYRQDPGQGLRLIYYSQIVNDFQKGDIAEGYSVSREKKESFPLTVTSAQKNPTAFYLCASSISIRARATTEAFFGQGTRLTVV.

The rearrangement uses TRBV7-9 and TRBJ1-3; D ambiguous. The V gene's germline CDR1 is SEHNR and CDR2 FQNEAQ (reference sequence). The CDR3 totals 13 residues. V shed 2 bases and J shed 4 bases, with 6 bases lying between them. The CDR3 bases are TGTGCCAGCAGCTTAAGCGGGGGAAACACCATATATTTT. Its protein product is CASSLSGGNTIYF.

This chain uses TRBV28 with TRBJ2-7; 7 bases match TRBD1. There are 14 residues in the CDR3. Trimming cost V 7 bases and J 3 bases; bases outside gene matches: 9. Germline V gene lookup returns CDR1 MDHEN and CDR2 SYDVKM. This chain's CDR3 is CASTVQTGNYEQYF. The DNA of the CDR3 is TGTGCCAGCACAGTTCAGACAGGGAACTACGAGCAGTACTTC. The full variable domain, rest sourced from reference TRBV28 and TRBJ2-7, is DVKVTQSSRYLVKRTGEKVFLECVQDMDHENMFWYRQDPGLGLRLIYFSYDVKMKEKGDIPEGYSVSREKKERFSLILESASTNQTSMYLCASTVQTGNYEQYFGPGTRLTVT.

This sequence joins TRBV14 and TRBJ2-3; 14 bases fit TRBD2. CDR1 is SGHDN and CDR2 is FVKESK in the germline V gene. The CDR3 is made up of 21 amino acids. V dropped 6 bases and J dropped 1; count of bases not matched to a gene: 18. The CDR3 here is CASSPKGLAGEGSLGTDTQYF. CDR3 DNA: TGTGCCAGCAGTCCGAAGGGACTAGCGGGAGAGGGGTCCCTTGGCACAGATACGCAGTATTTT.